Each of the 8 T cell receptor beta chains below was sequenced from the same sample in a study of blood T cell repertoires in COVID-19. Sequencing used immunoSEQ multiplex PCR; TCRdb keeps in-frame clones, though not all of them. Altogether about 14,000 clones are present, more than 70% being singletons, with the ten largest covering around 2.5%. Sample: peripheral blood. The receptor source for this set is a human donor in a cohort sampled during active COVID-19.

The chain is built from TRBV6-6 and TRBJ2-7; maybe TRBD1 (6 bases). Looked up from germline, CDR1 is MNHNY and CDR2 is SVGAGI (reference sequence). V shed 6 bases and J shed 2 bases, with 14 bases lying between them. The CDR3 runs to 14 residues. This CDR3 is CASRPGQSTYEQYF. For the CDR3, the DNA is TGTGCCAGCAGGCCAGGACAGAGTACCTACGAGCAGTACTTC.

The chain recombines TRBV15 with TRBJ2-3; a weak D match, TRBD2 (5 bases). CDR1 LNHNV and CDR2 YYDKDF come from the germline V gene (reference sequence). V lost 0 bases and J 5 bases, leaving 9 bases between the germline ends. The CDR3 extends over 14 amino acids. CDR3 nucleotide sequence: TGTGCCACCAGCAGAGATCCCCGGGGAGATACGCAGTATTTT. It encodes CATSRDPRGDTQYF. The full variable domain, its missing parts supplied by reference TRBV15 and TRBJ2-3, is DAMVIQNPRYQVTQFGKPVTLSCSQTLNHNVMYWYQQKSSQAPKLLFHYYDKDFNNEADTPDNFQSRRPNTSFCFLDIRSPGLGDTAMYLCATSRDPRGDTQYFGPGTRLTVL.

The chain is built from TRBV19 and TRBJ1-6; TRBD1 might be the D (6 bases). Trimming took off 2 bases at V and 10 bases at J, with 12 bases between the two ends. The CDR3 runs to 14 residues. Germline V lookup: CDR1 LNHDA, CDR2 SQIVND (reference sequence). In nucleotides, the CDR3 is TGTGCCAGTAGTATAAGGGCAGGGGAATCACCCCTCCACTTT. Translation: CASSIRAGESPLHF.

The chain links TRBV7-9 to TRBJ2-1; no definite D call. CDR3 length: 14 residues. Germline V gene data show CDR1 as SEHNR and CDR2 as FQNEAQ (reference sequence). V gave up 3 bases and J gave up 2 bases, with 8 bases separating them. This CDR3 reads CASSFSIPYNEQFF. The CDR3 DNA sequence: TGTGCCAGCAGCTTTTCAATCCCCTACAATGAGCAGTTCTTC.

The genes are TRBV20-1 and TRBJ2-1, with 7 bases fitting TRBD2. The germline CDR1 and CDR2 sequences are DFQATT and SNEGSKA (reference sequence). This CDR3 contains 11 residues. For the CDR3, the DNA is TGCAGCGCGGATAGGGAGGGGTTGAGATTCTTC. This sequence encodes CSADREGLRFF.

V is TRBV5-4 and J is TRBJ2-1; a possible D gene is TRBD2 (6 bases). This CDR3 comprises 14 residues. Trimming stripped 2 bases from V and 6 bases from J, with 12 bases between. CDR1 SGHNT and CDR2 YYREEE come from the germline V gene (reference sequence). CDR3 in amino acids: CASSLAAGSNEQFF. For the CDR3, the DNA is TGTGCCAGCAGCTTAGCCGCCGGGAGCAATGAGCAGTTCTTC.

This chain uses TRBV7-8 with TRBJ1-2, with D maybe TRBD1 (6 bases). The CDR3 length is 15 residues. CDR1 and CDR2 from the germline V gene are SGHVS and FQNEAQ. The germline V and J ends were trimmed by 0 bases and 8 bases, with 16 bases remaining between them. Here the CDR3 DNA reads TGTGCCAGCAGCTTAGCAATCCGGGACATATCCGGCTACACCTTC. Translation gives CASSLAIRDISGYTF.

This chain's CDR3 is CASSGGQGAKYYEQYF. The CDR3 DNA reads TGTGCCAGCAGCGGCGGACAGGGGGCGAAATACTACGAGCAGTACTTC. The V call is TRBV11-3, the J call TRBJ2-7; 11 positions match TRBD1. Per germline, CDR1 SGHNT and CDR2 YENEEA. The trim removed 5 bases at V and 3 bases at J, leaving 9 bases unmatched. This CDR3 spans 16 amino acids.